A selection of T cell receptor beta chains follows, all from one sample in a study of T cell repertoires in cytomegalovirus infection. Their antigen targets remain unknown. TCRdb reprocessed the reads with MiXCR, giving one entry per CDR3 protein. The repertoire consists of 60,000 to 75,000 distinct CDR3 sequences, with about 29% occurring once and the leading ten covering 59%. Sequenced here: CD8+ T cells from cultured PBMCs, sampled from culture after CMV antigen stimulation. The receptors stem from a human donor in good health (CMV status not recorded). Some clones in this sample may be carry-over from other donors' samples. The CDR3 runs from the conserved cysteine through the conserved F or W. A D gene is named only where the DNA matches it firmly. For some rows the clone size is stated as once, few or many, or as a class when expanded; others skip it.

abundance,d_gene,v_gene,j_gene,CDR3nt,CDR3aa
NA,NA,TRBV19,TRBJ1-4,TGTGCCAGTAGTTGGGGGCTCTCTGAAAAACTGTTTTTT,CASSWGLSEKLFF
many,NA,TRBV5-5,TRBJ1-1,TGTGCCAGCAGCTTGAACGGGGCCTGGCCTGAAGCTTTCTTT,CASSLNGAWPEAFF
NA,TRBD1,TRBV5-4,TRBJ1-4,TGTGCCAGCAGCGTGGACAGGGGGTATGAAAAACTGTTTTTT,CASSVDRGYEKLFF
NA,NA,TRBV5-1,TRBJ2-7,TGCGCCAGCAGCCCACCGGGACGGAGCTCCTACGAGCAGTACTTC,CASSPPGRSSYEQYF
NA,NA,TRBV27,TRBJ2-3,TGTGCCAGCAGTCGGGACGTCAAGGGAGATACGCAGTATTTT,CASSRDVKGDTQYF
NA,NA,TRBV12-3/TRBV12-4,TRBJ2-3,TGTGCCAGCTCCCTGACGATCGCAGATACGCAGTATTTT,CASSLTIADTQYF
NA,NA,TRBV28,TRBJ2-5,TGTGCCAGCAGTTCCGGACGGTACCAAGAGACCCAGTACTTC,CASSSGRYQETQYF
few,NA,TRBV27,TRBJ1-5,TGTGCCAGCAGTCTCTCCCCCCCGGGGTGGAATCAGCCCCAGCATTTT,CASSLSPPGWNQPQHF
NA,NA,TRBV12-3/TRBV12-4,TRBJ1-1,TGTGCCAGCAACACTGGGACCACTTCTTTCTTT,CASNTGTTSFF
once,NA,TRBV27,TRBJ1-5,TGTGCCAGCAGTTTACAGGCTTTAACTCAGCCCCAGCATTTT,CASSLQALTQPQHF
NA,TRBD1,TRBV7-6,TRBJ1-5,TGTGCCACCGGACAGGGGGGCAATCAGCCCCAGCATTTT,CATGQGGNQPQHF
NA,TRBD2,TRBV6-5,TRBJ2-7,TGTGCCAGCAGTAGAGGCGGGAGGGCCGGCTACGAGCAGTACTTC,CASSRGGRAGYEQYF
once,NA,TRBV4-2,TRBJ2-3,TGTGCCAGCAGCCAAGATGAGGGTCGTCTAGCAGGGGATACGCAGTATTTT,CASSQDEGRLAGDTQYF
NA,NA,TRBV7-3,TRBJ2-1,TGTGCCAGCAGCTTAGCAGGGGAAGGGGATGAGCAGTTCTTC,CASSLAGEGDEQFF
NA,NA,TRBV27,TRBJ1-1,TGTGCCAGCAGTTTAAGCCAGGGGACCACTGAAGCTTTCTTT,CASSLSQGTTEAFF
NA,NA,TRBV25-1,TRBJ1-3,TGTGCCAGCAGTAGAGGAAACACCATATATTTT,CASSRGNTIYF
few,TRBD2,TRBV4-3,TRBJ2-1,TGCGCCAGCAGTTTCAGCGGGAGCTCCTACAATGAGCAGTTCTTC,CASSFSGSSYNEQFF
NA,NA,TRBV13,TRBJ1-6,TGTGCCAGCAGCTTACGAGGGTCACCCCTCCACTTT,CASSLRGSPLHF
NA,NA,TRBV2,TRBJ1-5,TGTGCCAGCAGTTCTTTAACAGGGAGTCAGCCCCAGCATTTT,CASSSLTGSQPQHF
NA,NA,TRBV10-3,TRBJ2-7,TGTGCCATCAGTGACCCCGGACTGCGCGAGCAGTACTTC,CAISDPGLREQYF
NA,TRBD2,TRBV5-1,TRBJ2-7,TGCGCCAGCAGCTTGGAAGCGGGGGACTACGAGCAGTACTTC,CASSLEAGDYEQYF
few,TRBD2,TRBV10-1,TRBJ2-5,TGCGCCAGCAGTGAATACGCTAGCGGCCAAGAGACCCAGTACTTC,CASSEYASGQETQYF
few,NA,TRBV4-3,TRBJ2-7,TGCGCCAGCAGCCAAGGACACGGGGGCTACGAGCAGTACTTC,CASSQGHGGYEQYF